Presented here are 16 T cell receptor beta chains from one specimen sequenced in a study of shared clonotypes between healthy human individuals. This table comes from immunoSEQ multiplex PCR, and its TCRdb copy is limited to in-frame clones, with some not included. The data contain about 2.4 million clones, 80% to 95% of them singletons. The specimen was naive CD4+ T cells from PBMCs. Subset denoted: CD45RA+ positively selected. The receptor set was obtained from a man younger than 30 in good health. Some clones in this sample may be carry-over from other donors' samples.

The V call is TRBV7-2, the J call TRBJ1-2, with 7 bases fitting TRBD1. The CDR3 totals 15 residues. Germline CDR1 is SGHTA and CDR2 is FQGNSA. V was pared by 0 bases and J by 5 bases, with 6 bases of the junction left unmatched. DNA of the CDR3: TGTGCCAGCAGCTTAGCGAGGGGGCTAAGTTATGGCTACACCTTC. Protein sequence: CASSLARGLSYGYTF. The full variable domain, in which reference TRBV7-2 and TRBJ1-2 provide the parts outside the CDR3, is GAGVSQSPSNKVTEKGKDVELRCDPISGHTALYWYRQSLGQGLEFLIYFQGNSAPDKSGLPSDRFSAERTGGSVSTLTIQRTQQEDSAVYLCASSLARGLSYGYTFGSGTRLTVV.

The chain combines TRBV5-1 with TRBJ2-3; D is unclear. The CDR3 covers 16 residues. V was trimmed by 5 bases and J by 0 bases, leaving 16 bases between them. From germline, CDR1 is SGHRS and CDR2 YFSETQ. CDR3 residues: CASSHDRSSSTDTQYF. CDR3 DNA sequence: TGCGCCAGCAGTCACGATCGCTCTTCAAGCACAGATACGCAGTATTTT.

The chain links TRBV28 to TRBJ2-3, with 8 positions matching TRBD1. The CDR3 covers 15 residues. Trimming cost V 6 bases and J 5 bases; bases outside gene matches: 10. Germline V lookup: CDR1 MDHEN, CDR2 SYDVKM. CDR3 sequence: CASRFPGQVEDTQYF. DNA of the CDR3: TGTGCCAGCAGGTTCCCGGGACAGGTGGAAGATACGCAGTATTTT.

As for this clone: Other DNA sequences of this sample code for an identical CDR3. J is TRBJ1-2 and V is TRBV7-9; D is undetermined. This CDR3 has 12 amino acids. Germline CDR1 is SEHNR and CDR2 is FQNEAQ (reference sequence). Trimming pared 1 base from V and 8 bases from J, leaving 8 bases between. In nucleotides, the CDR3 is TGTGCCAGCAGCTTAGATCGGGAAGGCTACACCTTC. The encoded protein is CASSLDREGYTF.

The V and J genes are TRBV7-2 and TRBJ2-7; 8 bases match TRBD2. The junction had 4 bases not matched to a gene; V was cut back by 1 base and J by 5 bases. Germline V gene sequence: CDR1 SGHTA, CDR2 FQGNSA. This CDR3 region has 14 residues. CDR3 sequence: CASSLVRGVNEQYF. The CDR3 DNA is TGTGCCAGCAGCTTAGTGCGGGGGGTTAACGAGCAGTACTTC.

The rearrangement uses TRBV2 and TRBJ2-7, with unresolved D. The CDR3 covers 17 residues. Per the germline V gene, CDR1 is SNHLY and CDR2 is FYNNEI. V was trimmed by 1 base and J by 5 bases, leaving 21 bases between them. Here the CDR3 DNA reads TGTGCCAGCAGTGAAGTGGAGTTTGAGAGGCCGGTTCACGAGCAGTACTTC. This encodes CASSEVEFERPVHEQYF.

V and J are TRBV4-1 and TRBJ2-7; D may be TRBD1 (5 bases). The length of the CDR3 is 14 residues. Germline-derived CDR1 and CDR2 are MGHRA and YSYEKL. Trimming pared 1 base from V and 1 base from J, leaving 8 bases between. The CDR3 DNA is TGCGCCAGCAGCCAAGGCGACAGATCCTACGAGCAGTACTTC. Translation: CASSQGDRSYEQYF.

The CDR3 coding sequence is TGTGCCAGCAGTGAAGGAAGGAGGGGGGGATATGGCTACACCTTC. Translating gives CASSEGRRGGYGYTF. This chain links TRBV6-1 with TRBJ1-2; D perhaps matches TRBD1 (6 bases). CDR3 length: 15 amino acids. V dropped 1 base and J dropped 5 bases, with 14 bases sitting between them. CDR1 and CDR2 from the germline V gene are MNHNS and SASEGT.

The chain is built from TRBV27 and TRBJ2-1, with D possibly being TRBD2 (6 bases). This CDR3 contains 15 residues. Trimming left V 4 bases short and J 2 bases short, with 12 bases between. The germline CDR1 and CDR2 sequences are MNHEY and SMNVEV (reference sequence). CDR3 amino acids: CASSSWERAYNEQFF. The CDR3 DNA follows: TGTGCCAGCAGTTCGTGGGAGCGGGCCTACAATGAGCAGTTCTTC.

The V and J genes are TRBV7-2 and TRBJ2-5; D uncertain. Per germline, CDR1 SGHTA and CDR2 FQGNSA. This CDR3 comprises 14 residues. Trimming took off 4 bases at V and 2 bases at J, with 11 bases between the two ends. The CDR3 DNA reads as TGTGCCAGCAGCTCCCTTAGTGGGCAAGAGACCCAGTACTTC. Translated, it gives CASSSLSGQETQYF.

This rearrangement joins TRBV4-1 to TRBJ1-2; no firm D call. The V and J ends lost 1 base and 0 bases respectively, with 9 bases between them. The germline V gene encodes CDR1 MGHRA and CDR2 YSYEKL. The CDR3 has 15 residues. CDR3 bases: TGCGCCAGCAGCCAAGGGCCACTGGCTAACTATGGCTACACCTTC. Translation gives CASSQGPLANYGYTF.

The chain uses TRBV7-9 and TRBJ2-5, with 10 bases lining up with TRBD1. CDR3 length equals 14 residues. The ends lost 5 bases at V and 4 bases at J; junction bases unmatched: 4. Germline assignment: CDR1 SEHNR and CDR2 FQNEAQ (reference sequence). CDR3 nucleotides: TGTGCCAGCAGCCCCTGGGACAGGGGAGAGACCCAGTACTTC. Translated: CASSPWDRGETQYF. Combining the CDR3 with reference TRBV7-9 and TRBJ2-5 gives the whole variable domain DTGVSQNPRHKITKRGQNVTFRCDPISEHNRLYWYRQTLGQGPEFLTYFQNEAQLEKSRLLSDRFSAERPKGSFSTLEIQRTEQGDSAMYLCASSPWDRGETQYFGPGTRLLVL.

The chain carries TRBV18 and TRBJ1-1, with D possibly matching TRBD1 (6 bases). Germline loops: CDR1 KGHSH, CDR2 LQKENI. The CDR3 is made up of 13 amino acids. The ends were cut back, 3 bases at V and 11 bases at J, with 16 bases in the middle. In DNA, the CDR3 is TGTGCCAGCTCACCGCGGGATCAAGGGGGTGCTTTCTTT. Protein product: CASSPRDQGGAFF.

The V call is TRBV4-3, the J call TRBJ1-1; D not resolved. The V gene's germline CDR1 is LGHNA and CDR2 YSLEER. The V end lost 0 bases, the J end lost 1 base, and 6 bases lay between the germline ends. The CDR3 totals 14 residues. The CDR3 protein is CASSQEWGNTEAFF. The CDR3 nucleotides read TGCGCCAGCAGCCAAGAATGGGGGAACACTGAAGCTTTCTTT.

The V call is TRBV28, the J call TRBJ2-5, with D tentatively TRBD2 (7 bases). Deletions cut 3 bases from V and 5 bases from J, with 10 bases between. Germline V gene sequence: CDR1 MDHEN, CDR2 SYDVKM. The CDR3 extends over 13 amino acids. CDR3 DNA: TGTGCCAGCAGTTTTCGGGGGGCGGAGACCCAGTACTTC. As protein: CASSFRGAETQYF.

This clone was observed once. This chain uses TRBV7-3 with TRBJ2-1, with 11 bases that match TRBD2. CDR1 SGHTA and CDR2 FQGTGA come from the germline V gene. J lost 8 bases, V lost 2 bases, and 5 bases had no gene match. The CDR3 is 15 amino acids. In DNA, the CDR3 is TGTGCCAGCAGCTTATTCGGACTAGCGGGCGATGAGCAGTTCTTC. Amino acids: CASSLFGLAGDEQFF.